The clone carrying this TCR beta chain is a singleton in its sample. The entry originates in a study of control samples from healthy donors and cancer patients. Germline V CDR1 and CDR2: MNHEY, SVGEGT. V was cut by 0 bases and J by 4 bases, with 12 bases left in between. The CDR3 length is 15 residues. Sequencing used immunoSEQ multiplex PCR; TCRdb keeps in-frame clones, though not all of them. The sample lists about 69,000 clones, around four fifths seen once, with 2.9% in the top ten. Sequenced: PBMCs. The clonotype was recovered from a woman aged 50 to 60 with lung cancer. The chain recombines TRBV6-2 or TRBV6-3 with TRBJ1-1; D may be TRBD1 (6 bases). Here the CDR3 reads CASSYSGARGTEAFF. Here the CDR3 DNA reads TGTGCCAGCAGTTACTCGGGGGCGCGGGGCACTGAAGCTTTCTTT.